Below, 21 T cell receptor beta chains from the same sample are listed, as sequenced in a study of cytomegalovirus exposure and HLA in healthy donors (dated by TCRdb to 2016 to 2017). Libraries were constructed by the immunoSEQ multiplex PCR assay. For the multiplex PCR, a mixture combining 60 forward primers for TCR Vbeta segments and 13 reverse primers for TCR Jbeta segments was used. The table comes from immuneACCESS by way of TCRdb, which keeps in-frame sequences with V and J called. Part of the clones is missing from these tables; in studies checked, under half for an unresolved V gene and the rest for unknown reasons. The sample table shows around 160,000 clones, and roughly four fifths are seen once. Around 3% of the sample goes to the ten largest clones. Material for sequencing was PBMCs. The receptor source for this set is a man aged 40-49 years in good health and CMV-seropositive.

This chain links TRBV4-3 with TRBJ2-5; the D is unclear. The CDR3 runs 13 residues. Germline V gene lookup returns CDR1 LGHNA and CDR2 YSLEER. The ends were cut back, 2 bases at V and 5 bases at J, with 9 bases in the middle. This CDR3 is CASSQSYSETQYF. CDR3 in DNA: TGCGCCAGCAGCCAAAGCTATTCTGAGACCCAGTACTTC.

This chain connects TRBV5-8 to TRBJ1-3; weak D call: TRBD1 (6 bases). Germline V gene sequence: CDR1 SGHTS, CDR2 YDEGEE. The CDR3 runs 15 residues. V lost 6 bases, J lost 4 bases, and 17 bases lay in between. CDR3 nucleotides: TGTGCCAGCACCCCATATAGGGGGAGCGGAAACACCATATATTTT. Encoded protein: CASTPYRGSGNTIYF.

This rearrangement joins TRBV7-3 to TRBJ1-1; TRBD1 agrees at 8 bases. J was trimmed by 4 bases and V by 2 bases; bases with no gene match: 6. The germline V gene has CDR1 SGHTA and CDR2 FQGTGA. CDR3 length: 15 residues. The CDR3 loop reads CASSLGGQGGTEAFF. DNA of the CDR3: TGTGCCAGCAGCTTAGGAGGACAGGGAGGCACTGAAGCTTTCTTT.

The DNA for the CDR3 is TGTGCCAGCAGCTTAGCCCCTACAGATACGCAGTATTTT. Its translation is CASSLAPTDTQYF. The J gene is TRBJ2-3, the V gene TRBV7-9; unclear D gene. V was shortened by 0 bases and J by 3 bases, with 4 bases between the two germline ends. The CDR3 runs to 13 residues. Germline V gene data show CDR1 as SEHNR and CDR2 as FQNEAQ (reference sequence).

This clone appeared once. The rearrangement joins TRBV30 to TRBJ1-3; a possible D gene is TRBD1 (5 bases). Germline lookup yields CDR1 GTSNPN and CDR2 SVGIG (reference sequence). This CDR3 is built from 14 residues. V was cut by 3 bases and J by 2 bases, with 11 bases left in between. This chain's CDR3 is CAWSEGGAGNTIYF. CDR3 nucleotide sequence: TGTGCCTGGAGCGAGGGAGGGGCTGGAAACACCATATATTTT.

The chain employs TRBV28 and TRBJ2-2; possibly TRBD1 for D (7 bases). Trimming shortened V by 3 bases and J by 4 bases, and 12 bases separated the two germline ends. Germline V gene sequence: CDR1 MDHEN, CDR2 SYDVKM. The CDR3 spans 15 residues. The CDR3 DNA reads TGTGCCAGCAGTTTCTTCCAGGGGGGCACCGGGGAGCTGTTTTTT. It is translated as CASSFFQGGTGELFF.

The rearrangement joins TRBV28 to TRBJ2-7, with D unresolved. V was cut by 5 bases and J by 2 bases, with 19 bases left in between. The CDR3 loop spans 16 amino acids. CDR1 is MDHEN, CDR2 SYDVKM, per germline. The CDR3, as DNA: TGTGCCAGCAGTCTAGGTGGCGGCTCTCCTACCTACGAGCAGTACTTC. Encoded protein: CASSLGGGSPTYEQYF. Complete variable domain (other parts from reference TRBV28 and TRBJ2-7): DVKVTQSSRYLVKRTGEKVFLECVQDMDHENMFWYRQDPGLGLRLIYFSYDVKMKEKGDIPEGYSVSREKKERFSLILESASTNQTSMYLCASSLGGGSPTYEQYFGPGTRLTVT.

The chain combines TRBV4-3 with TRBJ2-1, with TRBD2 identical over 14 bases. Germline CDR1 LGHNA, CDR2 YSLEER. The CDR3 is 22 residues long. J lost 0 bases, V lost 2 bases, and 15 bases had no gene match. This CDR3 reads CASSQREGLAGDPRSSYNEQFF. DNA of the CDR3: TGCGCCAGCAGCCAACGAGAGGGACTAGCGGGAGACCCCCGGAGCTCCTACAATGAGCAGTTCTTC.

The chain uses TRBV6-5 and TRBJ2-2, with a tentative D call TRBD1 (5 bases). V lost 0 bases to trimming and J lost 7 bases, with 12 bases between them. CDR3 length: 15 amino acids. CDR1 is MNHEY and CDR2 is SVGAGI in the germline V gene. DNA for the CDR3: TGTGCCAGCAGTTACTCGACCCAGGGTGACGGGGAGCTGTTTTTT. Encoded protein: CASSYSTQGDGELFF.

The rearrangement joins TRBV19 to TRBJ1-5; D is perhaps TRBD1 (6 bases). The germline CDR1 and CDR2 sequences are LNHDA and SQIVND (reference sequence). Between the trimmed V and J ends, which lost 6 bases and 7 bases, there was a span of 10 bases. The CDR3 extends over 12 amino acids. Here the CDR3 reads CASSRTEQPQHF. The CDR3 DNA reads as TGTGCCAGTAGCCGGACAGAGCAGCCCCAGCATTTT.

The J gene is TRBJ2-1, the V gene TRBV11-3, with 9 bases identical to TRBD2. The CDR3 covers 15 residues. The trim removed 3 bases at V and 0 bases at J, leaving 0 bases unmatched. The germline gives CDR1 SGHNT, CDR2 YENEEA. CDR3 nucleotides: TGTGCCAGCAGCTTTAGCGGGAGCTCCTACAATGAGCAGTTCTTC. Protein product: CASSFSGSSYNEQFF.

This chain links TRBV13 with TRBJ2-5; TRBD1 might be the D (6 bases). With 5 bases removed from V and 5 bases from J, the gap between germline ends came to 21 bases. This CDR3 is built from 16 residues. From germline, CDR1 is PRHDT and CDR2 FYEKMQ (reference sequence). The CDR3 region is CASSKTDSGHAETQYF. The CDR3 bases are TGTGCCAGCAGCAAAACGGACAGCGGCCATGCGGAGACCCAGTACTTC.

The rearrangement uses TRBV5-6 and TRBJ2-7; TRBD2 aligns across 8 bases. Germline values: CDR1 SGHDT, CDR2 YYEEEE. V was clipped by 5 bases and J by 0 bases; unmatched bases: 7. CDR3 size: 15 residues. Here the CDR3 reads CASSSTGTSSYEQYF. The DNA for the CDR3 is TGTGCCAGCAGTTCTACCGGGACTAGCTCCTACGAGCAGTACTTC.

V usage is TRBV7-2 and J usage is TRBJ2-1; 14 nucleotides line up with TRBD2. CDR1 is SGHTA, CDR2 FQGNSA, per germline. The CDR3 loop spans 15 amino acids. Trimming at V came to 3 bases and at J to 12 bases, leaving 7 bases not matched to a gene. CDR3 protein: CASSFTRLAGGGQFF. In nucleotides, the CDR3 is TGTGCCAGCAGCTTTACCCGACTAGCGGGAGGGGGGCAGTTCTTC.

J is TRBJ1-4 and V is TRBV19; TRBD1 might be the D (5 bases). V lost 11 bases to trimming and J lost 4 bases, with 17 bases between them. Germline CDR1 and CDR2: LNHDA and SQIVND (reference sequence). CDR3 length: 14 residues. The CDR3 bases are TGTGCCTCCCGACTGGGGGGGAGTAATGAAAAACTGTTTTTT. It specifies CASRLGGSNEKLFF.

The chain joins TRBV27 to TRBJ1-2, with D possibly matching TRBD1 (6 bases). V lost 0 bases and J lost 12, with 17 bases in between. This CDR3 contains 14 residues. The germline V gene encodes CDR1 MNHEY and CDR2 SMNVEV (reference sequence). The CDR3 is CASSLSARGRGHTF. Written as DNA, the CDR3 is TGTGCCAGCAGTTTATCAGCGAGGGGGAGGGGCCACACCTTC.

This CDR3 is CASSAGTGTGAYEQYF. The CDR3 region has the DNA TGTGCCAGCAGCGCCGGGACCGGGACAGGGGCCTACGAGCAGTACTTC. The genes are TRBV9 and TRBJ2-7; TRBD1 agrees at 10 bases. The CDR3 covers 16 residues. V lost 3 bases to trimming and J lost 2 bases; unmatched junction nucleotides: 8. CDR1 SGDLS and CDR2 YYNGEE come from the germline V gene.

The chain has TRBV10-3 and TRBJ2-3, with 13 bases lining up with TRBD2. V lost 2 bases and J lost 6; bases outside the gene matches: 5. From germline, CDR1 is ENHRY and CDR2 SYGVKD. There are 16 residues in the CDR3. CDR3: CAISEGLAGAGDTQYF. DNA of the CDR3: TGTGCCATCAGTGAGGGACTAGCGGGAGCGGGGGATACGCAGTATTTT.

CDR3 in amino acids: CASSLNPSGSGGDEQYF. The CDR3 bases are TGTGCCAGCAGTTTAAACCCTAGCGGGAGTGGAGGCGACGAGCAGTACTTC. The chain couples TRBV27 to TRBJ2-7; 10 bases agree with TRBD2. The CDR3 length is 17 residues. Trimming at V came to 2 bases and at J to 5 bases, leaving 12 bases not matched to a gene. Germline V CDR1 and CDR2: MNHEY, SMNVEV (reference sequence).

The chain recombines TRBV2 with TRBJ2-3, with TRBD1 matching 7 bases. After removal of 2 bases from V and 2 bases from J, the junction contained 1 base not matched to a gene. The germline CDR1 and CDR2 sequences are SNHLY and FYNNEI. This CDR3 has 14 residues. The CDR3 DNA sequence: TGTGCCAGCAGTGAAAGGGGGCCCACAGATACGCAGTATTTT. Its translation: CASSERGPTDTQYF.

This chain links TRBV4-1 with TRBJ2-7; D may be TRBD2 (7 bases). The ends were cut back, 5 bases at V and 2 bases at J, with 22 bases in the middle. Germline CDR1 reads MGHRA; CDR2 reads YSYEKL. The CDR3 spans 17 residues. The CDR3 DNA reads TGCGCCAGCAGCATGGTCTTTGGGGGGGCGTTTCCCTACGAGCAGTACTTC. This encodes CASSMVFGGAFPYEQYF.